This T cell receptor (beta chain) derives from a study of T cell repertoires in cytomegalovirus infection. Looking at the study overall: It can be stated that public TCR beta signatures indicated CMV infection as well as a matching HLA type.

V gave up 5 bases and J gave up 3 bases; unmatched junction bases: 5. The germline V gene has CDR1 SGHVS and CDR2 FNYEAQ. The CDR3 loop spans 14 amino acids. Study outcomes and limitations: Ex vivo responses were dominated by HLA-C-restricted CMV-specific TCR beta clonotypes. Based on cumulative public TCR beta family frequency, carriers of CMV plus the relevant HLA were identified.

TCRdb used MiXCR to reprocess the reads, holding one entry per CDR3 protein. This sample has around 280,000 distinct CDR3 sequences, with about an eighth found just once. A note on this clonotype: Antigen specificity is unknown.

The sequenced sample consisted of PBMCs. The gene calls are TRBV7-6 and TRBJ2-7; 9 bases fit TRBD1. The sequence derives from a human donor in good health (CMV status not recorded). Some clones in this sample may be carry-over from other donors' samples. The CDR3 DNA is TGTGCCAGCAGCCTCGGGGACAGGGACTACGAGCAGTACTTC. It is translated as CASSLGDRDYEQYF. Looking up the rest from reference TRBV7-6 and TRBJ2-7 gives the full variable domain: GAGVSQSPRYKVTKRGQDVALRCDPISGHVSLYWYRQALGQGPEFLTYFNYEAQQDKSGLPNDRFSAERPEGSISTLTIQRTEQRDSAMYRCASSLGDRDYEQYFGPGTRLTVT.